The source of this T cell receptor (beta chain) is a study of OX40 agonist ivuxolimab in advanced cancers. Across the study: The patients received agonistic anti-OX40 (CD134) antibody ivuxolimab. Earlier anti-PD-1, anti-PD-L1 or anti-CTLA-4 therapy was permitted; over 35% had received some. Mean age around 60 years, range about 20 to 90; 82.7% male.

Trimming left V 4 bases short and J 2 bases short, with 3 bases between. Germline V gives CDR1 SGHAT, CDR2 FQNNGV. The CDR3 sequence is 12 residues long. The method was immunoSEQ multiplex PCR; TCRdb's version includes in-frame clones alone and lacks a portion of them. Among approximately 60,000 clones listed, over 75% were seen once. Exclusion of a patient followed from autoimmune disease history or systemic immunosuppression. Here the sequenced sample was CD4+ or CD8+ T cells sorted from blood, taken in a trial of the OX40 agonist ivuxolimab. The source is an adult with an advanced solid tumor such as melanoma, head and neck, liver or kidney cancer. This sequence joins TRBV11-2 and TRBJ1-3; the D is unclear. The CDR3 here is CASSSAGNTIYF. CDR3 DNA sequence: TGTGCCAGCAGCTCGGCTGGAAACACCATATATTTT. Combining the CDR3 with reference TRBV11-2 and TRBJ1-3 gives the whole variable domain EAGVAQSPRYKIIEKRQSVAFWCNPISGHATLYWYQQILGQGPKLLIQFQNNGVVDDSQLPKDRFSAERLKGVDSTLKIQPAKLEDSAVYLCASSSAGNTIYFGEGSWLTVV.